The 3 T cell receptor beta chains presented below share a single source sample, sequenced in a study of T cells in women clearing cervical HPV infection. Measured with immunoSEQ multiplex PCR; TCRdb has only the in-frame clones, and not every one. The sample totals 30,000 to 35,000 clones. The sequencing sample was made of blood buffy coat. Receptors were obtained from a woman aged 18-69 years with a cervical HPV16 infection that either progressed to CIN3+ or cleared (not recorded which).

With respect to this clone: The read ends 3 residues shy of where the CDR3 ends; the end is completed using the germline J gene. V is TRBV20-1 and J is TRBJ1-1; D perhaps matches TRBD1 (5 bases). This CDR3 has 13 amino acids. Germline V CDR1 and CDR2: DFQATT, SNEGSKA (reference sequence). V was clipped by 5 bases and J by 0 bases, with 10 bases between them. The sequenced CDR3 bases are TGCAGTGCTCTGGACACTCTGAACACTGAA. Amino acid sequence: CSALDTLNTE. The CDR3 as a whole reads CSALDTLNTEAFF.

Notes on this clone: The DNA ends 3 residues before the CDR3 does, and the rest of the CDR3 is filled in from the germline J gene. This chain connects TRBV20-1 to TRBJ1-6, with TRBD1 as a possible D gene (5 bases). Trimming stripped 0 bases from V and 6 bases from J, with 12 bases between. Looked up from germline, CDR1 is DFQATT and CDR2 is SNEGSKA (reference sequence). CDR3 length: 15 amino acids. The CDR3 here is CSARDIGAPNSPLHF. Incomplete CDR3 DNA: TGCAGTGCTAGAGATATAGGGGCCCCTAATTCACCC.

Concerning this clone: The read is 3 residues too short to cover the CDR3 end, so that end is filled in from the germline J gene. This chain uses TRBV9 with TRBJ2-7, with D hard to call. Trimming took off 0 bases at V and 0 bases at J, with 4 bases between the two ends. CDR1 SGDLS and CDR2 YYNGEE come from the germline V gene. The CDR3 is made up of 13 amino acids. Here the CDR3 reads CASSVDSSYEQYF. Incomplete CDR3 DNA: TGTGCCAGCAGCGTAGACAGCTCCTACGAG.